This TCR beta chain was recorded in a study of OX40 agonist ivuxolimab in advanced cancers. The V gene lost 0 bases and the J gene lost 4 bases, with 10 bases spanning the gap. Germline-derived CDR1 and CDR2 are SGHRS and YFSETQ. The CDR3 contains 14 residues. Assay used: immunoSEQ multiplex PCR; TCRdb lists only in-frame clones, some missing. The sample records fewer than 50,000 clones, roughly nine tenths being singletons. The specimen comprised CD4+ or CD8+ T cells sorted from blood, sampled in a trial of the OX40 agonist ivuxolimab. The rearrangement uses TRBV5-1 and TRBJ1-1; D might be TRBD1 (6 bases). The sequence was collected from an adult with an advanced solid tumor such as melanoma, head and neck, liver or kidney cancer. The CDR3 bases are TGCGCCAGCAGCTTGGAAGGGGGGAGCACTGAAGCTTTCTTT. This gives the protein CASSLEGGSTEAFF.